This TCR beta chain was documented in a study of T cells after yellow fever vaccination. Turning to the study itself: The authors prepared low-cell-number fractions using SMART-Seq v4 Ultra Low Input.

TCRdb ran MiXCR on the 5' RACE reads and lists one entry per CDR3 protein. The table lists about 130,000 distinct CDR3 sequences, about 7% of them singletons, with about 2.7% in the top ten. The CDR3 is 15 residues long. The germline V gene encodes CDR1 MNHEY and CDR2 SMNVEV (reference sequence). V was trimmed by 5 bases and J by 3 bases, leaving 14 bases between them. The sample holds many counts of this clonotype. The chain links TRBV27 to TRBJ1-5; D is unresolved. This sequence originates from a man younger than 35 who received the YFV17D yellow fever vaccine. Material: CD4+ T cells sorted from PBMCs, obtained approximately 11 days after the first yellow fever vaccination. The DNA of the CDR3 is TGTGCCAGCAGTCCCCGCCGGCGGAACAATCAGCCCCAGCATTTT. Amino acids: CASSPRRRNNQPQHF.